This entry features one TCR beta chain sequence. Source study methods: Reference gene primer amplification in the assay estimated nucleated cell counts. Generated by immunoSEQ multiplex PCR, the TCRdb table keeps only in-frame clones and is missing some. V and J calls and clone size come straight from that table; D and trimming were deduced from the DNA. The sample lists nearly 50,000 clones; about 85% were seen once. Trimming left V 5 bases short and J 7 bases short, with 21 bases between. The CDR3 has 16 residues. In germline, CDR1 is MNHEY, CDR2 SMNVEV (reference sequence). This entry is derived from a study of blood T cell repertoires in COVID-19. The wider study: The United States, Italy and Spain provided the acute and convalescent COVID-19 samples. PBMCs, B-cell-depleted T cells, or T cells provided the cDNA or gDNA that made up the material.

The specimen was peripheral blood. This receptor was obtained from a human donor in a cohort sampled during active COVID-19. The chain has TRBV27 and TRBJ2-1, with D tentatively TRBD2 (8 bases). CDR3 loop: CASSPRTSPGGNEQFF. Written as DNA, the CDR3 is TGTGCCAGCAGTCCCCGGACTAGCCCAGGGGGGAATGAGCAGTTCTTC.